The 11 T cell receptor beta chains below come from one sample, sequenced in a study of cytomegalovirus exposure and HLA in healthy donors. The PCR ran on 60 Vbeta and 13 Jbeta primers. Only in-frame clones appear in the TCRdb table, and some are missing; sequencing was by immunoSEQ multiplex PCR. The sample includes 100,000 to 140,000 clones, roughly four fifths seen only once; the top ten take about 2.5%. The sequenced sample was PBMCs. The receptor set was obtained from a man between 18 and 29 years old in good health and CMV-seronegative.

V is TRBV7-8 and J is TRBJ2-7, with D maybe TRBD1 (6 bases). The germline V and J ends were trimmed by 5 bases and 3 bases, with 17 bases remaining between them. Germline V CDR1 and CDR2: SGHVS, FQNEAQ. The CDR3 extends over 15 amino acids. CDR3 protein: CASSGTQGPYYEQYF. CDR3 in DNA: TGTGCCAGCAGCGGCACACAGGGACCCTACTACGAGCAGTACTTC.

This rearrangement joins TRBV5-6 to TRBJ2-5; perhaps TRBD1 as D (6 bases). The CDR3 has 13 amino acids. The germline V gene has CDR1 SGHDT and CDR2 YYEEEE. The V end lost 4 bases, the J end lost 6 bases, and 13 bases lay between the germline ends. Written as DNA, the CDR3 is TGTGCCAGCAGCCCCGGACAGCGACAGACCCAGTACTTC. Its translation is CASSPGQRQTQYF.

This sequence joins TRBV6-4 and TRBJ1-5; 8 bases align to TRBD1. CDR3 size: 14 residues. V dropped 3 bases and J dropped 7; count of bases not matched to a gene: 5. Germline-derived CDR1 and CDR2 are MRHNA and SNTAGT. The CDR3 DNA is TGTGCCAGCAGTGAAACAGGGGGGGGCCAGCCCCAGCATTTT. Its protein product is CASSETGGGQPQHF.

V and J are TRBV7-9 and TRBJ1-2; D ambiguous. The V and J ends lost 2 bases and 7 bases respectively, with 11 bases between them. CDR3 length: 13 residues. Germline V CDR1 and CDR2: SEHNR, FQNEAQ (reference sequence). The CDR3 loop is CASSLMSGSGYTF. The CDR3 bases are TGTGCCAGCAGCTTAATGTCGGGGAGTGGCTACACCTTC.

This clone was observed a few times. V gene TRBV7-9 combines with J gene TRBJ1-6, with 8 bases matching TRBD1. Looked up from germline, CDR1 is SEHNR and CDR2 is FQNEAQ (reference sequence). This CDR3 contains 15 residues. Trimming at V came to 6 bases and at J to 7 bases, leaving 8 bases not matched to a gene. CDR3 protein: CASRGMTGENSPLHF. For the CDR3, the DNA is TGTGCCAGCAGGGGAATGACAGGGGAAAATTCACCCCTCCACTTT. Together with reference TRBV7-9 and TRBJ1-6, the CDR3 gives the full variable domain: DTGVSQNPRHKITKRGQNVTFRCDPISEHNRLYWYRQTLGQGPEFLTYFQNEAQLEKSRLLSDRFSAERPKGSFSTLEIQRTEQGDSAMYLCASRGMTGENSPLHFGNGTRLTVT.

CDR3 DNA: TGTGCCAGCAGTGAAGGTATGGGCAACGAGCAGTACTTC. Its protein is CASSEGMGNEQYF. This rearrangement joins TRBV6-1 to TRBJ2-7; D gene ambiguous. Germline V CDR1 and CDR2: MNHNS, SASEGT. The CDR3 loop spans 13 amino acids. V was pared by 1 base and J by 5 bases, with 9 bases between.

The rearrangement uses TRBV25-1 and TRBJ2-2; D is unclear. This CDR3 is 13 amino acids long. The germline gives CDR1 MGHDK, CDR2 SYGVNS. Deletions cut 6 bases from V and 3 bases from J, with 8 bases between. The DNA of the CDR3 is TGTGCCAGCAGGCGGTTGTACACCGGGGAGCTGTTTTTT. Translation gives CASRRLYTGELFF.

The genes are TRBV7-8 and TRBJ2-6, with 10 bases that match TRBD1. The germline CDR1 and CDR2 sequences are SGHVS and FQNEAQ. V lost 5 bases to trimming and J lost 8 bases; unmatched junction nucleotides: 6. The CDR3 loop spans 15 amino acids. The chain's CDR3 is CASSPGTGDPNVLTF. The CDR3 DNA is TGTGCCAGCAGCCCCGGGACAGGGGACCCCAACGTCCTGACTTTC.

The CDR3: CASSSWTGDNEQFF. As DNA, the CDR3 is TGTGCCAGCAGCTCATGGACAGGGGACAATGAGCAGTTCTTC. The chain is built from TRBV11-2 and TRBJ2-1; 9 bases map to TRBD1. Germline V gene data show CDR1 as SGHAT and CDR2 as FQNNGV. V lost 4 bases to trimming and J lost 5 bases; unmatched junction nucleotides: 3. The CDR3 length is 14 residues.

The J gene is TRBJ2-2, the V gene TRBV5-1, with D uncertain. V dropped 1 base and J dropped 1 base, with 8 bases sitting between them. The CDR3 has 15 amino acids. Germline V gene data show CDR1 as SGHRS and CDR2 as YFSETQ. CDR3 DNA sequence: TGCGCCAGCAGCTTGTCGCCAGTGAACACCGGGGAGCTGTTTTTT. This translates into CASSLSPVNTGELFF.

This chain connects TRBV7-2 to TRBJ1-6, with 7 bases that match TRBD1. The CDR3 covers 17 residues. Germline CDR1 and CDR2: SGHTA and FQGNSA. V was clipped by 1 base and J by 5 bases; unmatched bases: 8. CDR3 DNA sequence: TGTGCCAGCAGCTTAGTGTCAGGGGGATTGAATAATTCACCCCTCCACTTT. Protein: CASSLVSGGLNNSPLHF.